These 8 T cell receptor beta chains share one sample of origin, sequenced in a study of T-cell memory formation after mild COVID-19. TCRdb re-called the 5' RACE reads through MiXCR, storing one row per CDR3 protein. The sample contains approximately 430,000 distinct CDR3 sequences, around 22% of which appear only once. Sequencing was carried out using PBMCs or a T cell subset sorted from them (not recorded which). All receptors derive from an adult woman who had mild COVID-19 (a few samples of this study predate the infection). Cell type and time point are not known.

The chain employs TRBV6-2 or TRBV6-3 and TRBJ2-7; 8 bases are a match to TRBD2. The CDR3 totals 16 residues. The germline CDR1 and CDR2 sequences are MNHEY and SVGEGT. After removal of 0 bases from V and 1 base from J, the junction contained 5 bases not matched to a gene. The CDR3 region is CASSYSTGGRSYEQYF. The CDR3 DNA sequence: TGTGCCAGCAGTTACTCGACGGGAGGGCGATCCTACGAGCAGTACTTC.

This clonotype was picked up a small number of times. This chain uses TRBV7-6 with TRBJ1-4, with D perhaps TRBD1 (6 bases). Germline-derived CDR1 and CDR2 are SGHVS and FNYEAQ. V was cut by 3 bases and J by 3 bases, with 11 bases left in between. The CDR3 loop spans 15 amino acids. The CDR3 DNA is TGTGCCAGCAGCTTGGGCTACAGGGCTAATGAAAAACTGTTTTTT. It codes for CASSLGYRANEKLFF.

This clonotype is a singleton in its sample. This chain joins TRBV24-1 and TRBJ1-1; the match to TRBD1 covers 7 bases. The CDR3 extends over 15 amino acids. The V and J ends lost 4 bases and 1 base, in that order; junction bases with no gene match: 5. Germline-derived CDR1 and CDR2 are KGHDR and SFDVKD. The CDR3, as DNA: TGTGCCACCAGTGACACTAGGACAGGGAACACTGAAGCTTTCTTT. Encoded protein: CATSDTRTGNTEAFF.

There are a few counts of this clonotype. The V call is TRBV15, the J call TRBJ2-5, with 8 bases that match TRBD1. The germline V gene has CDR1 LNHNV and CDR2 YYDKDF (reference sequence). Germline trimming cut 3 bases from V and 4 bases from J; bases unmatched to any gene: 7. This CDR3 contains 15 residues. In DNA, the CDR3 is TGTGCCACCAGCAGCCCAAGAACAGGGGGAGAGACCCAGTACTTC. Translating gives CATSSPRTGGETQYF.

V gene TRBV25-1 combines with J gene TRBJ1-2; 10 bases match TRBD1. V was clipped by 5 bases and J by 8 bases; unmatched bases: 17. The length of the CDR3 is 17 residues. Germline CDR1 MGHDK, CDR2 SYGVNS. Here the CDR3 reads CASSSFGDRGRRRGYTF. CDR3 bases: TGTGCCAGCAGTTCCTTTGGGGACAGGGGACGTCGGCGCGGCTACACCTTC.

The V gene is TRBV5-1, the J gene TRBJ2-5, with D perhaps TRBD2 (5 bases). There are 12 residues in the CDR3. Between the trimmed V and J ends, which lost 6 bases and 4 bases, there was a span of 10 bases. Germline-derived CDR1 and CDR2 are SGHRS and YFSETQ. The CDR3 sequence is CASNPGGETQYF. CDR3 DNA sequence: TGCGCCAGCAACCCAGGAGGAGAGACCCAGTACTTC.

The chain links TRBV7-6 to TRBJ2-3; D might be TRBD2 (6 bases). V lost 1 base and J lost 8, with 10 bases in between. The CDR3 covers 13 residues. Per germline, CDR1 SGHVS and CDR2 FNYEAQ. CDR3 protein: CASSLGEEGTQYF. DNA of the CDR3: TGTGCCAGCAGCTTAGGAGAGGAGGGTACGCAGTATTTT.

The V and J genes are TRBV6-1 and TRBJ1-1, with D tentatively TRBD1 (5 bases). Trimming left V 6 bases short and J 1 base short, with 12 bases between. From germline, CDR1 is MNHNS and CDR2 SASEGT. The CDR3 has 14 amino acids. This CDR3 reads CASSRASANTEAFF. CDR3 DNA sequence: TGTGCCAGCAGCAGGGCCTCCGCGAACACTGAAGCTTTCTTT.